This T cell receptor beta chain was recorded in a study of shared clonotypes between healthy human individuals. Splitting of each subset's genomic DNA was done evenly across several immunoSEQ plates. Some 30,000 T cell genomes, or roughly 200 ng DNA, went into the sorted-subset replicate PCRs. Assay used: immunoSEQ multiplex PCR; TCRdb lists only in-frame clones, some missing. In the table there are roughly 700,000 clones, less than 95% of which are singletons. The germline V gene encodes CDR1 SGDLS and CDR2 YYNGEE. Trimming pared 3 bases from V and 6 bases from J, leaving 16 bases between. The CDR3 loop spans 14 amino acids. Overall study results and limits: Unshared clonotypes carried lower generation probabilities than those common to all four donors.

Pooled CD45RO+ cells and CCR7-negative CD45RA+ TemRA cells made up CD8 memory. About this clone: What it binds is not known.

The sample consisted of memory CD8+ T cells from PBMCs. Sample subset: CD45RO+ cells pooled with CCR7-negative TemRA cells. This receptor was taken from a man between 18 and 29 years old in good health. Some clones in this sample may be carry-over from other donors' samples. The V and J genes are TRBV9 and TRBJ2-7, with D possibly being TRBD2 (6 bases). CDR3 amino acids: CASSGGEGPSEQYF. CDR3 nucleotide sequence: TGTGCCAGCAGCGGGGGGGAAGGACCGTCCGAGCAGTACTTC.